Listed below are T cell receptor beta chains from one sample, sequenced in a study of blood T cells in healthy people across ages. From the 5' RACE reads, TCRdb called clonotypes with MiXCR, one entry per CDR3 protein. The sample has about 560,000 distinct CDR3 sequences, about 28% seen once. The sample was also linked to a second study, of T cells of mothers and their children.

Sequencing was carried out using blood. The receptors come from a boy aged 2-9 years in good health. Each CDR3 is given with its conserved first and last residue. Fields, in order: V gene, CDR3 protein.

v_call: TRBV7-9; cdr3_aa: CASSLGATGPGETQYF
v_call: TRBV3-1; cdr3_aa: CASSQSGRIETQYF
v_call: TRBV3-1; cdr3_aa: CASSQDSRYGETQYF
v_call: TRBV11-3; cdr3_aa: CASSYRGSTGELFF
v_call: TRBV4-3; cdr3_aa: CASSQEGPGVYEQYF
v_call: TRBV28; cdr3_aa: CASSWNSMRTYNEQFF
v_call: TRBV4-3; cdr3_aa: CASSQASGRLDTQYF
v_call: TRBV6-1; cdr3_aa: CASSEEFRAVEQYF
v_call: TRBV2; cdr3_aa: CASSERGLSSYNEQFF
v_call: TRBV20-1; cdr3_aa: CSARGTGGPNQETQYF
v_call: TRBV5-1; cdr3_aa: CASSLNRVNTGELFF
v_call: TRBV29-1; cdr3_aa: CSVEVPSGYTDTQYF
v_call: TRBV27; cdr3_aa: CASSLMTSSYEQYF
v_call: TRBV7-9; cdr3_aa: CASSLWNYEQYF
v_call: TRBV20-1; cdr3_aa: CSAGRQAYGYTF
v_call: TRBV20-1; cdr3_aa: CSARDVGREAVDTQYF
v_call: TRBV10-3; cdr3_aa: CAISESGGGGPDEQFF
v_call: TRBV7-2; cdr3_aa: CASSSSGSEETQYF
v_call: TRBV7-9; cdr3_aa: CASSLMGNQETQYF
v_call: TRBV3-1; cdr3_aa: CASAAGPSGQETQYF
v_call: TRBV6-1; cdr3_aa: CASSDLFWQLGGPATNEKLFF
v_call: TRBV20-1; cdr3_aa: CSARPGQEYQETQYF
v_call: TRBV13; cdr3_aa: CASSALGQSNEQFF
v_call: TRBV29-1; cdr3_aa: CSVELGQDYEQYF
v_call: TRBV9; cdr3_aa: CASSVGTDREQYF
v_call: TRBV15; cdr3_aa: CATSRGGIQSNEQFF
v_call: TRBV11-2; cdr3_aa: CASKGYRISDTQYF
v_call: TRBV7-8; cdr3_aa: CASSLVGQSPEAFF
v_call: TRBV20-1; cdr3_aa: CSSLGDGSTEAFF